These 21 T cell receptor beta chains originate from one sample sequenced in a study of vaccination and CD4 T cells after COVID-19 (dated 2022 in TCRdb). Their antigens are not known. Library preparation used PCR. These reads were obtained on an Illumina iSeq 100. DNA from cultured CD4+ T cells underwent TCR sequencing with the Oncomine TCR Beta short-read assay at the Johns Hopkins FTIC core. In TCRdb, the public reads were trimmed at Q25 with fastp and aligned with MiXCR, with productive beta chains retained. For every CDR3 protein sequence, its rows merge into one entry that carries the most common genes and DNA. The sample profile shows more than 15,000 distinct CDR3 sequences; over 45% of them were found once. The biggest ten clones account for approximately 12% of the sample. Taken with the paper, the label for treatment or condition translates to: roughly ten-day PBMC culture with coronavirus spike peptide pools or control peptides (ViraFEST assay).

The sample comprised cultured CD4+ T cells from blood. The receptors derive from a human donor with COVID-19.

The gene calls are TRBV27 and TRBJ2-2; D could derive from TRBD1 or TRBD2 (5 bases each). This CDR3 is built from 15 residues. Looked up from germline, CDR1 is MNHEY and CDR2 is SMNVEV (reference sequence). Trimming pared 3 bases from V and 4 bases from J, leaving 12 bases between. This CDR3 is CASSFQGPSTGELFF. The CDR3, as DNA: TGTGCCAGCAGTTTTCAGGGACCGAGCACCGGGGAGCTGTTTTTT.

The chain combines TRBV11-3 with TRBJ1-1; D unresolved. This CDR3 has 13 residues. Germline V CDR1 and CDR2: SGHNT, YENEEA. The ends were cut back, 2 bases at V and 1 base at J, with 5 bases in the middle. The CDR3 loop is CASSLSSNTEAFF. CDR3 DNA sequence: TGTGCCAGCAGCTTATCCTCGAACACTGAAGCTTTCTTT.

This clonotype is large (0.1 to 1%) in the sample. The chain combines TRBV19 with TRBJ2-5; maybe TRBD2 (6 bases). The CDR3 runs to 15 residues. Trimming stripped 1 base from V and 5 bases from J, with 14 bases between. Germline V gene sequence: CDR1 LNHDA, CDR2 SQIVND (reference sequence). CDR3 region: CASSIVGGGRETQYF. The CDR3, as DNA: TGTGCCAGTAGTATAGTGGGGGGAGGCAGGGAGACCCAGTACTTC.

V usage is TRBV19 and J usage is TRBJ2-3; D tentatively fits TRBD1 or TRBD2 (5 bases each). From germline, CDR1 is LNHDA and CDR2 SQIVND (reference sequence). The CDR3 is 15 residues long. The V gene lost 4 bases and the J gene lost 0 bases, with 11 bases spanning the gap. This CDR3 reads CASSNGTRSTDTQYF. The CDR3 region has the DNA TGTGCCAGTAGTAACGGGACCCGGAGCACAGATACGCAGTATTTT.

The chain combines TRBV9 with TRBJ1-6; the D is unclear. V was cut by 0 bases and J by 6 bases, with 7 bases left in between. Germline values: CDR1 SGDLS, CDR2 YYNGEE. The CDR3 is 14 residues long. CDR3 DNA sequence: TGTGCCAGCAGCGTAGACAGCTCTAATTCACCCCTCCACTTT. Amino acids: CASSVDSSNSPLHF.

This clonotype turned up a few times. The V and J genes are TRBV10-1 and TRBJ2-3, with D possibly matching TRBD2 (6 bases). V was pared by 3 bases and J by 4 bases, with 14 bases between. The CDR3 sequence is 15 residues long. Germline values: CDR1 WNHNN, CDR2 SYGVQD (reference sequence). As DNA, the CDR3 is TGCGCCAGCAGTGACCCCGGGACTCCCCCAGATACGCAGTATTTT. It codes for CASSDPGTPPDTQYF.

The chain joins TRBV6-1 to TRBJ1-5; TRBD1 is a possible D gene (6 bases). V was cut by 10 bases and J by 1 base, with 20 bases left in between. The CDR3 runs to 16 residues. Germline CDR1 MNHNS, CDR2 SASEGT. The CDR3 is CATYTGSGRSNQPQHF. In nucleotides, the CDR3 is TGTGCCACCTACACAGGGTCGGGCCGGAGCAATCAGCCCCAGCATTTT.

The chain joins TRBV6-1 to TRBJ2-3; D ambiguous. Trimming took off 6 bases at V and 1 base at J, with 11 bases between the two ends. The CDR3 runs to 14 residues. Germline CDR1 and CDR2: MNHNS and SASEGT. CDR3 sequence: CASRTAGGTDTQYF. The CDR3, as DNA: TGTGCCAGCAGAACAGCTGGGGGCACAGATACGCAGTATTTT.

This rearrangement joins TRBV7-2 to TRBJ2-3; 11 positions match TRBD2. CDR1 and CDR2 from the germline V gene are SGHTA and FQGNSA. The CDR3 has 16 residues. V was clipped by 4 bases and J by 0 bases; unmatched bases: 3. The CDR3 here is CASSSGLAGSTDTQYF. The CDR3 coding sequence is TGTGCCAGCAGCTCCGGACTAGCGGGTAGCACAGATACGCAGTATTTT.

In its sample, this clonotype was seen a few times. The CDR3 DNA is TGTGCCTGGGCCCGGACAGGGGCATCTGAACTGTTTTTT. Its protein is CAWARTGASELFF. The chain recombines TRBV30 with TRBJ1-4, with 9 bases matching TRBD1. J was trimmed by 12 bases and V by 5 bases; bases with no gene match: 10. The CDR3 runs 13 residues. Germline CDR1 GTSNPN, CDR2 SVGIG (reference sequence).

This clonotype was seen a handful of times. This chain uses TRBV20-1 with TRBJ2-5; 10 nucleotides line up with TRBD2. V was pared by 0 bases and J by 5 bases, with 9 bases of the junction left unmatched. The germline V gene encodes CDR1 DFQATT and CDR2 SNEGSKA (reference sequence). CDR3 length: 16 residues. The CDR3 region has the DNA TGCAGTGCTAGAGATCCTAGCGGGGGCATGGGGGAGACCCAGTACTTC. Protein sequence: CSARDPSGGMGETQYF.

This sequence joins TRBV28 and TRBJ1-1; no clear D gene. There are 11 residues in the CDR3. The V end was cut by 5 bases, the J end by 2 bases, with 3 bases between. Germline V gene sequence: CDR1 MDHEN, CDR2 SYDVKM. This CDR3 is CASSPNTEAFF. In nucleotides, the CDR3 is TGTGCCAGCAGTCCTAACACTGAAGCTTTCTTT. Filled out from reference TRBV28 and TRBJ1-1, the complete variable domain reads DVKVTQSSRYLVKRTGEKVFLECVQDMDHENMFWYRQDPGLGLRLIYFSYDVKMKEKGDIPEGYSVSREKKERFSLILESASTNQTSMYLCASSPNTEAFFGQGTRLTVV.

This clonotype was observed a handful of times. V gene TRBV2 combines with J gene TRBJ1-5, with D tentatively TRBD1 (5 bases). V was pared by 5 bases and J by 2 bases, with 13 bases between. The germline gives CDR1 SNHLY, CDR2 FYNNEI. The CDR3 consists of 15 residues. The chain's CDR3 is CASSPGRAGNQPQHF. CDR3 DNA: TGTGCCAGCAGTCCGGGACGGGCGGGCAATCAGCCCCAGCATTTT.

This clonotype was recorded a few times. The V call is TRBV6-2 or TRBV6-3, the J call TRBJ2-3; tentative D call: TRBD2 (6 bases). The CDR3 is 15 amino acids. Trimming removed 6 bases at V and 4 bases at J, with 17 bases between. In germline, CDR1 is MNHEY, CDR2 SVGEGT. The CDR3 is CASRTLAGFADTQYF. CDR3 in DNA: TGTGCCAGCAGAACCTTGGCGGGATTCGCAGATACGCAGTATTTT.

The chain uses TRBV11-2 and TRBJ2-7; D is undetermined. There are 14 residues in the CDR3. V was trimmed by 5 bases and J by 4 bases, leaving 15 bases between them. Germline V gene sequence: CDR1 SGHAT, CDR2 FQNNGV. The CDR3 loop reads CASSAASPTYEQYF. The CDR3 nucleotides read TGTGCCAGCAGCGCAGCGAGCCCTACGTACGAGCAGTACTTC. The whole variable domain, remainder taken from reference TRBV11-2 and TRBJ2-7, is EAGVAQSPRYKIIEKRQSVAFWCNPISGHATLYWYQQILGQGPKLLIQFQNNGVVDDSQLPKDRFSAERLKGVDSTLKIQPAKLEDSAVYLCASSAASPTYEQYFGPGTRLTVT.

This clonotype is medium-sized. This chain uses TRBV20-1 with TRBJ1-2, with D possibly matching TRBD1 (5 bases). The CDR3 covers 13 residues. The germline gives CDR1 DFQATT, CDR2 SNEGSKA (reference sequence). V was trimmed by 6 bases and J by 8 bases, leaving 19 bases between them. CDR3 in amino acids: CSALADSFEGYTF. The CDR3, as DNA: TGCAGTGCCCTAGCAGACAGCTTCGAAGGCTACACCTTC.

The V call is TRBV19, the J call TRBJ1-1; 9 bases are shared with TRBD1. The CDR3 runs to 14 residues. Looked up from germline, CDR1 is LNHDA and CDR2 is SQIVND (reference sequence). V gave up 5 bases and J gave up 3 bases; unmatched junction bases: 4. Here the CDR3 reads CASSPQGAYTEAFF. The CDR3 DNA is TGTGCCAGTAGTCCACAGGGGGCTTACACTGAAGCTTTCTTT.

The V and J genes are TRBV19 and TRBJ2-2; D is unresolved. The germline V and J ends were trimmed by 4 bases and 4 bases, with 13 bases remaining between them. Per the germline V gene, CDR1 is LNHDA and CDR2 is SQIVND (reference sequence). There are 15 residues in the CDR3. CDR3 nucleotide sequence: TGTGCCAGTAGTACCCCCCAAATTTCCACCGGGGAGCTGTTTTTT. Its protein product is CASSTPQISTGELFF.

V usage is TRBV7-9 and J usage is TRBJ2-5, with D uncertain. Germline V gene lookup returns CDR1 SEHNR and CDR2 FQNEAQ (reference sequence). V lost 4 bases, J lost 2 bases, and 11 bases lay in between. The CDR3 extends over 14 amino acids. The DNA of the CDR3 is TGTGCCAGCAGCTCTAGAAGACAACAAGAGACCCAGTACTTC. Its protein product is CASSSRRQQETQYF.

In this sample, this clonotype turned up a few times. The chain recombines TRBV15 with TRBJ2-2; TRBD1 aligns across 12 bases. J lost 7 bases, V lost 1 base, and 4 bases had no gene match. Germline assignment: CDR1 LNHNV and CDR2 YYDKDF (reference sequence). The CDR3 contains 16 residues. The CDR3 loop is CATSRGDRGRGGELFF. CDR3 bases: TGTGCCACCAGCAGAGGGGACAGGGGGCGCGGCGGGGAGCTGTTTTTT.

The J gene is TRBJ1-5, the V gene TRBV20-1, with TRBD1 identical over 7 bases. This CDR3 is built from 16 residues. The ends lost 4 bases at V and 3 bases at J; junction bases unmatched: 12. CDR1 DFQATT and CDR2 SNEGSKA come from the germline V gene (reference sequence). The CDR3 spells CSATGDRTNINQPQHF. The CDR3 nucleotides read TGCAGTGCTACCGGGGACAGAACTAATATCAATCAGCCCCAGCATTTT.